The TCR beta chain described here comes from a study of blood T cell repertoires in COVID-19. Study-level background: Specimens from acute and convalescent COVID-19 originated in the United States, Italy and Spain. PBMCs, B-cell-depleted T cells, or T cells provided the cDNA or gDNA that made up the material.

Trimming pared 6 bases from V and 4 bases from J, leaving 24 bases between. Germline CDR1 reads SGHTA; CDR2 reads FQGNSA. The CDR3 length is 17 residues. Clones were read by immunoSEQ multiplex PCR, and TCRdb kept only the in-frame ones, dropping some. The profile shows about 54,000 clones, around 90% of them singletons. The receptor's source is a middle-aged man with active COVID-19. The sequencing input was peripheral blood. The chain is built from TRBV7-2 and TRBJ1-1, with D possibly matching TRBD1 (6 bases). The DNA for the CDR3 is TGTGCCAGCAGGGGCCGAGGGGGGGGCGCGGTGAGCACTGAAGCTTTCTTT. This translates into CASRGRGGGAVSTEAFF.